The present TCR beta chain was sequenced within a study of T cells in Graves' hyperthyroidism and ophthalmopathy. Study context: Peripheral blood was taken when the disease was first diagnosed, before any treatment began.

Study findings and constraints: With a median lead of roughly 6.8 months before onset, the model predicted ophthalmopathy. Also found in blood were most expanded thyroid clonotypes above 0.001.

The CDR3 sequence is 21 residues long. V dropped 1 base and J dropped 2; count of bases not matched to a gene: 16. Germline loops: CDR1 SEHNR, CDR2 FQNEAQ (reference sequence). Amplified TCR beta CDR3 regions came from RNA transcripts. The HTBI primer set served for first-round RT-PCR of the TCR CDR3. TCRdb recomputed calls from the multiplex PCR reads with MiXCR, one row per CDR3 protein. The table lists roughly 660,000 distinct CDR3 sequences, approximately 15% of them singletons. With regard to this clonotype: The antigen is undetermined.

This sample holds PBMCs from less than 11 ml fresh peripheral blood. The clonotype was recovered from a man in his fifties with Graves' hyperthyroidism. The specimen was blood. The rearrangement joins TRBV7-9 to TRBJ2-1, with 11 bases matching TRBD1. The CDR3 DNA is TGTGCCAGCAGCTTAGGATTTAGGGGACAGGGGGGAAAACCGGCCTACAATGAGCAGTTCTTC. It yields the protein CASSLGFRGQGGKPAYNEQFF.